This entry describes one TCR beta chain. What it binds is not known. The entry originates in a study of T cell responses to AZD1222 COVID-19 vaccine. About the study: Pooling of second doses given at about 4 or about 12 weeks was done.

TCRdb keeps only in-frame clones here, not all; method: immunoSEQ multiplex PCR. This sample has some 180,000 clones, with just under 90% found just once. The CDR3 loop spans 17 amino acids. J lost 0 bases, V lost 4 bases, and 7 bases had no gene match. Germline lookup yields CDR1 LGHDT and CDR2 YNNKEL (reference sequence). Study-level points and caveats: Females made up more of the donors, who were largely white British, and clonal diversity may have come out too low. Repertoire collection took place solely once the T cell response had peaked.

This sequence originates from an adult in good health. The gene calls are TRBV3-1 (or the pseudogene TRBV3-2) and TRBJ2-7, with 12 bases lining up with TRBD2. The starting material was peripheral blood, obtained on day 0 of AZD1222 vaccination. In DNA form, the CDR3 reads TGTGCCAGCAGCCGCGGGACTAGCGGGCTAAGCTCCTACGAGCAGTACTTC. It specifies CASSRGTSGLSSYEQYF.